Listed here are 14 T cell receptor beta chains from one sample, sequenced in a study of T-cell memory formation after mild COVID-19. TCRdb independently ran MiXCR on the 5' RACE reads; one entry per CDR3 protein. The profile shows some 440,000 distinct CDR3 sequences, about 23% of them singletons. The sequenced material came from PBMCs or a T cell subset sorted from them (not recorded which). The receptors stem from an adult woman who had mild COVID-19 (a few samples of this study predate the infection). Cell type and time point are not known.

The chain recombines TRBV6-6 with TRBJ2-1; the D gene is possibly TRBD2 (5 bases). CDR1 MNHNY and CDR2 SVGAGI come from the germline V gene (reference sequence). This CDR3 has 14 amino acids. V dropped 2 bases and J dropped 7 bases, with 12 bases sitting between them. The CDR3 DNA is TGTGCCAGCAGTTACCTGCTAGCTGCAAATGAGCAGTTCTTC. It yields the protein CASSYLLAANEQFF.

In this sample, this clonotype turned up a few times. The chain couples TRBV5-1 to TRBJ2-1; possibly TRBD1 for D (5 bases). Trimming pared 1 base from V and 0 bases from J, leaving 14 bases between. Germline V gene data show CDR1 as SGHRS and CDR2 as YFSETQ. CDR3 length: 17 amino acids. The CDR3, as DNA: TGCGCCAGCAGCTTGATGAGACAGTCAAGCTCCTACAATGAGCAGTTCTTC. Its protein product is CASSLMRQSSSYNEQFF. Full variable domain (rest looked up from reference TRBV5-1 and TRBJ2-1): KAGVTQTPRYLIKTRGQQVTLSCSPISGHRSVSWYQQTPGQGLQFLFEYFSETQRNKGNFPGRFSGRQFSNSRSEMNVSTLELGDSALYLCASSLMRQSSSYNEQFFGPGTRLTVL.

The chain has TRBV27 and TRBJ2-1; 14 positions match TRBD2. V shed 5 bases and J 7 bases; nucleotides not matched to a gene: 16. Germline-derived CDR1 and CDR2 are MNHEY and SMNVEV (reference sequence). The CDR3 has 19 residues. The CDR3 region has the DNA TGTGCCAGCAGTACTATTATCCCGGGACTAGCGGGAGAAGGGAATGAGCAGTTCTTC. Protein product: CASSTIIPGLAGEGNEQFF.

This clonotype showed up just a few times. This chain connects TRBV5-1 to TRBJ2-5, with TRBD2 matching 14 bases. This CDR3 has 16 amino acids. The J segment lost 5 bases and the V segment lost 4 bases, leaving 7 bases of the junction unmatched. Germline loops: CDR1 SGHRS, CDR2 YFSETQ. CDR3 loop: CASSTQGLAGVETQYF. The CDR3 DNA sequence: TGCGCCAGCAGCACACAGGGACTAGCGGGAGTTGAGACCCAGTACTTC.

The chain links TRBV11-2 to TRBJ2-3, with D possibly matching TRBD1 (8 bases). V lost 5 bases, J lost 3 bases, and 30 bases lay in between. CDR3 length equals 20 residues. Germline V lookup: CDR1 SGHAT, CDR2 FQNNGV. CDR3 nucleotides: TGTGCCAGCAGCCACCGGGGGGACCAGGGGGCAAAGGGTGAAACAGATACGCAGTATTTT. Translating gives CASSHRGDQGAKGETDTQYF. Complete variable domain (other parts from reference TRBV11-2 and TRBJ2-3): EAGVAQSPRYKIIEKRQSVAFWCNPISGHATLYWYQQILGQGPKLLIQFQNNGVVDDSQLPKDRFSAERLKGVDSTLKIQPAKLEDSAVYLCASSHRGDQGAKGETDTQYFGPGTRLTVL.

In this sample, this clonotype turned up a few times. The V call is TRBV6-5, the J call TRBJ2-1; TRBD2 agrees at 9 bases. Trimming at V came to 2 bases and at J to 9 bases, leaving 8 bases not matched to a gene. The CDR3 is 15 residues long. CDR1 is MNHEY, CDR2 SVGAGI, per germline. The CDR3: CASSYRVSGSLEQFF. The DNA of the CDR3 is TGTGCCAGCAGTTACCGAGTTAGCGGGAGCCTTGAGCAGTTCTTC.

The CDR3 is CASRYGQEGYTF. CDR3 bases: TGTGCCAGCAGATACGGACAGGAAGGCTACACCTTC. The V gene is TRBV12-3 or TRBV12-4, the J gene TRBJ1-2; 7 bases are a match to TRBD1. The length of the CDR3 is 12 residues. V was clipped by 6 bases and J by 8 bases; unmatched bases: 6.

The chain couples TRBV5-5 to TRBJ2-1; 8 bases agree with TRBD2. In germline, CDR1 is SGHKS, CDR2 YYEKEE (reference sequence). This CDR3 comprises 18 residues. V was pared by 3 bases and J by 5 bases, with 16 bases of the junction left unmatched. CDR3 residues: CASSSVLGRASGDNEQFF. CDR3 nucleotide sequence: TGTGCCAGCAGCTCAGTCCTCGGGAGGGCCTCCGGGGACAATGAGCAGTTCTTC. The full variable domain, its missing parts supplied by reference TRBV5-5 and TRBJ2-1, is DAGVTQSPTHLIKTRGQQVTLRCSPISGHKSVSWYQQVLGQGPQFIFQYYEKEERGRGNFPDRFSARQFPNYSSELNVNALLLGDSALYLCASSSVLGRASGDNEQFFGPGTRLTVL.

This clonotype was seen repeatedly, ten times or more. The CDR3 protein is CASSVDGTGGESDTQYF. CDR3 in DNA: TGTGCCAGCAGCGTAGACGGCACAGGGGGTGAGTCAGATACGCAGTATTTT. The J gene is TRBJ2-3, the V gene TRBV9; 8 nucleotides align to TRBD1. The CDR3 covers 17 residues. Losses at the gene ends were 0 bases for V and 4 bases for J; bases not matched to a gene: 10. From germline, CDR1 is SGDLS and CDR2 YYNGEE.

J is TRBJ2-7 and V is TRBV7-9; TRBD2 agrees at 10 bases. The V and J ends lost 1 base and 6 bases, in that order; junction bases with no gene match: 6. Germline V gene lookup returns CDR1 SEHNR and CDR2 FQNEAQ (reference sequence). The CDR3 runs 15 residues. In nucleotides, the CDR3 is TGTGCCAGCAGCTTAGGCCTAGCGGGGGACTCCGAGCAGTACTTC. Translation: CASSLGLAGDSEQYF.

The chain employs TRBV5-6 and TRBJ2-6, with D unclear. V was trimmed by 5 bases and J by 0 bases, leaving 9 bases between them. This CDR3 has 15 amino acids. The germline V gene encodes CDR1 SGHDT and CDR2 YYEEEE. The CDR3: CASRIGLSGANVLTF. The CDR3 DNA reads TGTGCCAGCAGAATTGGGCTCTCTGGGGCCAACGTCCTGACTTTC.

The chain links TRBV12-3 or TRBV12-4 to TRBJ1-1; D remains unclear. V gave up 11 bases and J gave up 4 bases, with 17 bases separating them. The CDR3 has 13 residues. For the CDR3, the DNA is TGTGCCGGGAGTGGAGACGGGAGCACTGAAGCTTTCTTT. Protein: CAGSGDGSTEAFF.

The chain has TRBV4-1 and TRBJ1-2; D possibly corresponds to TRBD1 (5 bases). V was pared by 0 bases and J by 4 bases, with 12 bases between. The CDR3 loop spans 15 amino acids. From germline, CDR1 is MGHRA and CDR2 YSYEKL. CDR3 nucleotides: TGCGCCAGCAGCCAAGATCGCCAGGGTCCCTATGGCTACACCTTC. It is translated as CASSQDRQGPYGYTF.

This clonotype was recorded a few times. The CDR3 protein is CSASTGYNEQFF. CDR3 nucleotides: TGCAGTGCATCGACAGGGTACAATGAGCAGTTCTTC. The V and J genes are TRBV20-1 and TRBJ2-1; 7 nucleotides align to TRBD1. CDR1 and CDR2 from the germline V gene are DFQATT and SNEGSKA (reference sequence). The trim removed 6 bases at V and 4 bases at J, leaving 3 bases unmatched. This CDR3 spans 12 amino acids.